The rows below give T cell receptor beta chains drawn from one sample of a study of blood T cell repertoires in COVID-19. The repertoire was sequenced with immunoSEQ multiplex PCR; TCRdb's copy has only in-frame clones and lacks some. The sample shows some 75,000 clones, less than 90% of them seen only once. The sample was peripheral blood. The source is a man aged 50 to 59 with COVID-19, enrolled during active disease. The CDR3 runs from the conserved cysteine through the conserved F or W. Each record gives: J gene, D gene, clone size, V gene, CDR3 protein, CDR3 DNA. D genes are given only for firm matches. Some rows have no size entry. The others give once, few or many, or a class for an expanded clone.

>TRBJ2-7|NA|NA|TRBV2
CASSVQISYEQYF
TGTGCCAGCAGTGTCCAGATCTCCTACGAGCAGTACTTC
>TRBJ2-1|TRBD1|NA|TRBV3-1/TRBV3-2
CASTPGQGGNEQFF
TGTGCCAGCACCCCGGGACAGGGGGGGAATGAGCAGTTCTTC
>TRBJ2-3|TRBD1|once|TRBV11-2
CASSLGGQGTTDTQYF
TGTGCCAGCAGCTTAGGGGGACAGGGGACGACAGATACGCAGTATTTT
>TRBJ2-3|TRBD2|NA|TRBV7-8
CASSKTSGFSTDTQYF
TGTGCCAGCAGCAAAACTAGCGGGTTTAGCACAGATACGCAGTATTTT
>TRBJ1-6|NA|NA|TRBV6-6
CASNPAAGNSPLHF
TGTGCCAGCAATCCGGCTGCAGGCAATTCACCCCTCCACTTT
>TRBJ2-1|NA|NA|TRBV4-2
CASSQFTGVINPSEQFF
TGTGCCAGCAGCCAATTTACCGGGGTAATAAATCCAAGTGAGCAGTTCTTC
>TRBJ1-6|TRBD1|NA|TRBV30
CAWSVAGTGGSPLHF
TGTGCCTGGAGTGTAGCCGGGACAGGGGGCTCACCCCTCCACTTT
>TRBJ1-6|NA|NA|TRBV28
CAGRRQIGNSPLHF
TGTGCCGGACGACGACAGATCGGTAATTCACCCCTCCACTTT
>TRBJ2-5|NA|NA|TRBV5-1
CASRGTDQETQYF
TGCGCCAGTAGGGGGACGGACCAAGAGACCCAGTACTTC
>TRBJ1-6|TRBD1|NA|TRBV6-5
CASRRTGGNSPLHF
TGTGCCAGCAGGCGGACAGGGGGAAATTCACCCCTCCACTTT
>TRBJ2-7|TRBD1|once|TRBV6-5
CASSSGQGGTYEQYF
TGTGCCAGCAGCTCAGGACAGGGTGGGACCTACGAGCAGTACTTC
>TRBJ2-1|NA|NA|TRBV28
CASIEGGLRDNEQFF
TGTGCCAGCATTGAGGGGGGGTTAAGGGACAATGAGCAGTTCTTC
>TRBJ2-7|TRBD1|NA|TRBV24-1
CATSGPGQGNEQYF
TGTGCCACCAGTGGACCGGGACAGGGAAACGAGCAGTACTTC
>TRBJ2-2|NA|NA|TRBV18
CASSRQAGTGELFF
TGTGCCAGCTCACGGCAAGCGGGCACCGGGGAGCTGTTTTTT
>TRBJ1-4|TRBD1|NA|TRBV18
CASSPGTATNEKLFF
TGTGCCAGCTCACCAGGGACAGCAACTAATGAAAAACTGTTTTTT
>TRBJ1-5|NA|NA|TRBV4-2
CASSQDGQSNQPQHF
TGTGCCAGCAGCCAAGACGGACAGAGCAATCAGCCCCAGCATTTT
>TRBJ2-1|TRBD1|NA|TRBV28
CASSLFGGQGYNEQFF
TGTGCCAGCAGTTTATTTGGGGGACAGGGCTACAATGAGCAGTTCTTC
>TRBJ1-5|NA|NA|TRBV30
CAWSGGGNQPQHF
TGTGCCTGGAGTGGGGGGGGCAATCAGCCCCAGCATTTT